This T cell receptor beta chain was retrieved from a study of T cell responses to AZD1222 COVID-19 vaccine. The study's findings and limits: Only 5 or 6 AZD1222 recipients were seropositive at baseline. As reported, nearly half of all spike-specific TCRs target variant regions that are unmutated.

TCRdb's copy holds only in-frame clones and misses some; the assay was immunoSEQ multiplex PCR. Among around 70,000 clones, about 85% were seen once, and the ten largest hold around 1.3%. With regard to this clone: Its antigen is not identified.

Losses at the gene ends were 6 bases for V and 3 bases for J; bases not matched to a gene: 7. Germline V gene data show CDR1 as SGHNT and CDR2 as YENEEA. The CDR3 is made up of 15 amino acids. The clonotype was recovered from an adult who received the AZD1222 COVID-19 vaccine. The sample consisted of peripheral blood, taken 28 days after the second AZD1222 dose. This chain links TRBV11-3 with TRBJ2-2, with 7 bases lining up with TRBD1. The CDR3: CASSFGQEDTGELFF. The CDR3 DNA reads TGTGCCAGCAGTTTCGGACAGGAGGACACCGGGGAGCTGTTTTTT.